The present T cell receptor (beta chain) was sequenced within a study of shared T cell receptors in the human thymus. Germline assignment: CDR1 MNHEY and CDR2 SMNVEV (reference sequence). The CDR3 length is 15 residues. The V and J ends lost 1 base and 2 bases, in that order; junction bases with no gene match: 1. Clones were sequenced by immunoSEQ multiplex PCR, and TCRdb holds only the in-frame ones, with some missing. The sample has 700,000 or so clones; 80% to 90% are singletons. These sequences were also reported in another study, on human thymus T cells. This second study says: Finnish infants who were healthy and having corrective surgery for congenital heart defects made up the donors. Thymic tissue was derived from resections collected during corrective heart surgery.

The receptor was derived from a girl under three years old with a congenital heart defect. V and J are TRBV27 and TRBJ2-1; TRBD2 matches at 8 bases. The sample taken for sequencing was thymocytes. CDR3 region: CASSLCGGTYNEQFF. In nucleotides, the CDR3 is TGTGCCAGCAGTTTATGCGGGGGGACCTACAATGAGCAGTTCTTC.